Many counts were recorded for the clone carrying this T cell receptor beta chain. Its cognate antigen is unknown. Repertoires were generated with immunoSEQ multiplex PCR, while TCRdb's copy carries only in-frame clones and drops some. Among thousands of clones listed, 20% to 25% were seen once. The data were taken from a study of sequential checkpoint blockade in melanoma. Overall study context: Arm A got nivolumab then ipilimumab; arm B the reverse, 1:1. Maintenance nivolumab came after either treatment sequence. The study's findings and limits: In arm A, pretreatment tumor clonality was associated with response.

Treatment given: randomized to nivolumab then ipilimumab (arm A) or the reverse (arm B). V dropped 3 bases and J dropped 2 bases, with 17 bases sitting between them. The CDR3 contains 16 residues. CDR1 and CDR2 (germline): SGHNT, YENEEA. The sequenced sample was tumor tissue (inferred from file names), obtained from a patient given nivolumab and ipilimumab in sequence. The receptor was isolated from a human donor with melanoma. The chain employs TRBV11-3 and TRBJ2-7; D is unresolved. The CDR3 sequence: CASSLVRRLNPYEQYF. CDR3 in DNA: TGTGCCAGCAGCTTGGTAAGGCGATTAAACCCCTACGAGCAGTACTTC.